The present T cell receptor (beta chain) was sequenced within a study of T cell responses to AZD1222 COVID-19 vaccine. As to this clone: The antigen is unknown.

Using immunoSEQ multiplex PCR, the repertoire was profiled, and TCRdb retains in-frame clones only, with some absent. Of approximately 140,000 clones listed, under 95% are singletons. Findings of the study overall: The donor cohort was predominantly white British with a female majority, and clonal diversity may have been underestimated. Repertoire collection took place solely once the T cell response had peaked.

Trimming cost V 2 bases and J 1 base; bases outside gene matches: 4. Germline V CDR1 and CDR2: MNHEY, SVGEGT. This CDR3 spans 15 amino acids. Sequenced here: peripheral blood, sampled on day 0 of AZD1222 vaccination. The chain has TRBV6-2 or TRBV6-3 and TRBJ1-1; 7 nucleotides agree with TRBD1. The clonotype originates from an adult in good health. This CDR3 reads CASSYLGGRNTEAFF. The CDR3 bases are TGTGCCAGCAGTTACCTAGGGGGCCGGAACACTGAAGCTTTCTTT.